Listed here are 28 T cell receptor beta chains from one sample, sequenced in a study of fetal regulatory T cell absence and autoimmunity. Assay used: immunoSEQ multiplex PCR; TCRdb lists only in-frame clones, some missing. The repertoire has about 46,000 clones, about 79% of them found once; the top ten carry 0.35% to 0.45%. Sequenced input: cord blood. The source is a newborn boy with IPEX syndrome.

This chain links TRBV29-1 with TRBJ2-7, with TRBD1 matching 7 bases. Germline V CDR1 and CDR2: SQVTM, ANQGSEA. V was clipped by 7 bases and J by 3 bases; unmatched bases: 3. The CDR3 consists of 11 residues. The CDR3 spells CSAGQDYEQYF. The CDR3 DNA sequence: TGCAGCGCTGGACAGGACTACGAGCAGTACTTC.

This chain connects TRBV7-9 to TRBJ2-7, with D hard to call. The CDR3 is made up of 11 amino acids. Germline lookup yields CDR1 SEHNR and CDR2 FQNEAQ (reference sequence). V lost 4 bases to trimming and J lost 3 bases, with 4 bases between them. The CDR3, as DNA: TGTGCCAGCAGCTCCCTCTACGAGCAGTACTTC. Protein: CASSSLYEQYF.

V usage is TRBV6-5 and J usage is TRBJ1-2; the match to TRBD1 covers 8 bases. V shed 6 bases, J shed 8 bases, and the junction held 8 bases outside the gene matches. Germline values: CDR1 MNHEY, CDR2 SVGAGI. This CDR3 has 13 residues. This CDR3 is CASSRQGSRGYTF. CDR3 sequence (DNA): TGTGCCAGCAGCCGACAGGGGAGTCGGGGCTACACCTTC.

This clone was counted only a few times. This chain connects TRBV6-5 to TRBJ1-2, with D hard to call. Trimming removed 4 bases from V and 2 bases from J, with 8 bases in between. The germline V gene has CDR1 MNHEY and CDR2 SVGAGI. The CDR3 contains 13 residues. CDR3 nucleotide sequence: TGTGCCAGCAGTTTGCCAGGAAACTATGGCTACACCTTC. Its translation: CASSLPGNYGYTF.

The chain joins TRBV6-1 to TRBJ1-2; unclear D gene. CDR1 MNHNS and CDR2 SASEGT come from the germline V gene. The CDR3 is 14 amino acids. V gave up 4 bases and J gave up 4 bases, with 13 bases separating them. The CDR3 loop is CASSGGGYSYGYTF. The CDR3 nucleotides read TGTGCCAGCAGTGGAGGCGGTTATTCCTATGGCTACACCTTC.

The chain couples TRBV2 to TRBJ2-7, with D possibly TRBD2 on 7 matching bases. V lost 4 bases and J lost 4, with 17 bases in between. The germline V gene encodes CDR1 SNHLY and CDR2 FYNNEI. This CDR3 has 15 residues. CDR3 bases: TGTGCCAGCAGTGCCTTCGGGGGGCCGGGTTACGAGCAGTACTTC. This translates into CASSAFGGPGYEQYF. Full variable domain (remainder filled in from reference TRBV2 and TRBJ2-7): EPEVTQTPSHQVTQMGQEVILRCVPISNHLYFYWYRQILGQKVEFLVSFYNNEISEKSEIFDDQFSVERPDGSNFTLKIRSTKLEDSAMYFCASSAFGGPGYEQYFGPGTRLTVT.

V and J are TRBV5-1 and TRBJ1-1, with a weak D call TRBD1 (5 bases). CDR1 and CDR2 from the germline V gene are SGHRS and YFSETQ. The CDR3 contains 14 residues. The V and J ends lost 2 bases and 1 base respectively, with 9 bases between them. CDR3 sequence reads: CASSFTGRNTEAFF. The CDR3 nucleotides are TGCGCCAGCAGCTTTACGGGACGGAACACTGAAGCTTTCTTT.

The chain combines TRBV6-1 with TRBJ1-3, with 11 bases aligning to TRBD1. The CDR3 length is 16 residues. Germline-derived CDR1 and CDR2 are MNHNS and SASEGT. V trimming: 2 bases; J trimming: 3 bases; junction bases outside the gene matches: 3. The CDR3 here is CASSERGTGGGNTIYF. For the CDR3, the DNA is TGTGCCAGCAGTGAAAGAGGGACAGGGGGTGGAAACACCATATATTTT.

V is TRBV6-5 and J is TRBJ2-1; TRBD2 agrees at 10 bases. CDR1 MNHEY and CDR2 SVGAGI come from the germline V gene. V trimming: 11 bases; J trimming: 7 bases; junction bases outside the gene matches: 5. The CDR3 is 12 residues long. CDR3 residues: CAAGAGGNEQFF. The CDR3 DNA reads TGTGCCGCGGGAGCGGGAGGGAATGAGCAGTTCTTC.

The genes are TRBV29-1 and TRBJ2-5, with D perhaps TRBD1 (6 bases). The CDR3 consists of 14 residues. Trimming shortened V by 3 bases and J by 5 bases, and 16 bases separated the two germline ends. Germline loops: CDR1 SQVTM, CDR2 ANQGSEA. The CDR3 nucleotides are TGCAGCGTTGACCGCCGGGGCAGGGGCGAGACCCAGTACTTC. This translates into CSVDRRGRGETQYF. The whole variable domain, filled in from reference TRBV29-1 and TRBJ2-5, reads SAVISQKPSRDICQRGTSLTIQCQVDSQVTMMFWYRQQPGQSLTLIATANQGSEATYESGFVIDKFPISRPNLTFSTLTVSNMSPEDSSIYLCSVDRRGRGETQYFGPGTRLLVL.

V usage is TRBV29-1 and J usage is TRBJ2-1, with no clear D. There are 15 residues in the CDR3. V lost 3 bases, J lost 2 bases, and 14 bases lay in between. Germline V gene sequence: CDR1 SQVTM, CDR2 ANQGSEA. The CDR3 sequence is CSVEALGQPYNEQFF. The CDR3 DNA sequence: TGCAGCGTTGAGGCCCTAGGTCAACCCTACAATGAGCAGTTCTTC.

The chain couples TRBV6-5 to TRBJ2-5; the match to TRBD1 covers 7 bases. Germline CDR1 and CDR2: MNHEY and SVGAGI. J lost 7 bases, V lost 2 bases, and 4 bases had no gene match. The CDR3 is 13 amino acids. CDR3 sequence: CASSYNRGVTQYF. The CDR3 nucleotides read TGTGCCAGCAGTTACAACAGGGGAGTGACCCAGTACTTC.

The chain links TRBV4-1 to TRBJ2-5, with 7 bases identical to TRBD1. This CDR3 has 14 residues. Germline V gene lookup returns CDR1 MGHRA and CDR2 YSYEKL. Trimming at V came to 4 bases and at J to 5 bases, leaving 7 bases not matched to a gene. CDR3 in amino acids: CASSPVTGKETQYF. In DNA, the CDR3 is TGCGCCAGCAGCCCAGTGACAGGGAAGGAGACCCAGTACTTC.

DNA for the CDR3: TGTGCCAGCAGTGATAGGACAGGGGCAAGCAATCAGCCCCAGCATTTT. Its protein product is CASSDRTGASNQPQHF. The V and J genes are TRBV6-1 and TRBJ1-5; 9 bases line up with TRBD1. The CDR3 is 16 residues long. CDR1 is MNHNS, CDR2 SASEGT, per germline. Trimming removed 3 bases from V and 1 base from J; junction bases left unmatched: 4.

The chain couples TRBV9 to TRBJ2-3, with 10 nucleotides matching TRBD2. The CDR3 is 15 residues long. Germline V CDR1 and CDR2: SGDLS, YYNGEE. V was clipped by 4 bases and J by 2 bases; unmatched bases: 4. The DNA of the CDR3 is TGTGCCAGCAGCTCTAGCGGGGGACCCACAGATACGCAGTATTTT. Translated, it gives CASSSSGGPTDTQYF.

The chain couples TRBV6-5 to TRBJ2-3; 12 nucleotides align to TRBD1. J was trimmed by 5 bases and V by 2 bases; bases with no gene match: 5. This CDR3 contains 16 residues. Germline V gene data show CDR1 as MNHEY and CDR2 as SVGAGI. The CDR3: CASSYQGQGAGDTQYF. For the CDR3, the DNA is TGTGCCAGCAGTTACCAGGGACAGGGGGCTGGAGATACGCAGTATTTT.

This chain joins TRBV10-3 and TRBJ2-3, with TRBD2 matching over 13 bases. J gave up 4 bases and V 10 bases, and 2 bases lay outside the gene matches. Germline CDR1 is ENHRY and CDR2 is SYGVKD. This CDR3 spans 13 amino acids. The CDR3 bases are TGTGCCACCGGACTAGCGGGAGCAGATACGCAGTATTTT. It is translated as CATGLAGADTQYF.

This chain joins TRBV5-1 and TRBJ2-7; D is possibly TRBD1 (5 bases). Germline CDR1 reads SGHRS; CDR2 reads YFSETQ. CDR3 size: 14 residues. Trimming removed 1 base from V and 0 bases from J, with 8 bases in between. The CDR3 nucleotides read TGCGCCAGCAGCTTGCAGGGCGGCTCCTACGAGCAGTACTTC. Translation gives CASSLQGGSYEQYF.

This chain uses TRBV5-4 with TRBJ2-3, with TRBD2 identical over 12 bases. This CDR3 spans 17 amino acids. J gave up 0 bases and V 0 bases, and 2 bases lay outside the gene matches. The germline V gene encodes CDR1 SGHNT and CDR2 YYREEE (reference sequence). The CDR3 nucleotides are TGTGCCAGCAGCTTGGCCGGGACTAGCGGGAGCACAGATACGCAGTATTTT. It yields the protein CASSLAGTSGSTDTQYF.

The rearrangement links TRBV7-6 to TRBJ1-3, with D unclear. V lost 1 base to trimming and J lost 0 bases, with 4 bases between them. Per germline, CDR1 SGHVS and CDR2 FNYEAQ. The CDR3 totals 14 residues. For the CDR3, the DNA is TGTGCCAGCAGCTTAGACATCTCTGGAAACACCATATATTTT. Amino acid sequence: CASSLDISGNTIYF.

In regard to this clone: The germline gene is not matched at one end of the junction; a read error may be the cause. V usage is TRBV7-6 and J usage is TRBJ2-2, with 10 bases matching TRBD2. Per the germline V gene, CDR1 is SGHVS and CDR2 is FNYEAQ. The CDR3 covers 15 residues. This CDR3 is CASSLAGVETGELFF. CDR3 DNA: TGTGCCAGCAGCCTAGCGGGAGTGGAAACCGGGGAGCTGTTTTTT.

The rearrangement joins TRBV16 to TRBJ1-5; 7 positions match TRBD1. Germline values: CDR1 KGHSY, CDR2 FQNENV. V lost 4 bases and J lost 0; bases outside the gene matches: 6. The CDR3 sequence is 16 residues long. This CDR3 is CASSPWTGHSNQPQHF. Written as DNA, the CDR3 is TGTGCCAGCAGCCCCTGGACAGGTCATAGCAATCAGCCCCAGCATTTT.

This chain uses TRBV19 with TRBJ2-5, with 10 bases identical to TRBD2. V lost 8 bases to trimming and J lost 1 base; unmatched junction nucleotides: 10. There are 16 residues in the CDR3. Germline CDR1 is LNHDA and CDR2 is SQIVND (reference sequence). The CDR3 DNA follows: TGTGCCAGTTCCCACGGTACTAGCGGGATCCAAGAGACCCAGTACTTC. It specifies CASSHGTSGIQETQYF.

V gene TRBV7-2 combines with J gene TRBJ2-3, with 11 nucleotides matching TRBD2. V lost 1 base and J lost 0; bases outside the gene matches: 3. Germline CDR1 SGHTA, CDR2 FQGNSA. This CDR3 region has 17 residues. The CDR3 DNA is TGTGCCAGCAGCTTAGAGGCTAGCGGGGGGAGCACAGATACGCAGTATTTT. Translation gives CASSLEASGGSTDTQYF.

The chain uses TRBV5-5 and TRBJ1-1, with a possible D match to TRBD1 (6 bases). The CDR3 extends over 15 amino acids. CDR1 and CDR2 (germline): SGHKS, YYEKEE (reference sequence). The V end was cut by 0 bases, the J end by 1 base, with 10 bases between. This chain's CDR3 is CASSLAGGANTEAFF. CDR3 in DNA: TGTGCCAGCAGCTTGGCCGGGGGGGCGAACACTGAAGCTTTCTTT.

The chain couples TRBV6-5 to TRBJ2-7; D assignment may be TRBD1 or TRBD2 (5 bases each). Trimming left V 6 bases short and J 0 bases short, with 9 bases between. The CDR3 is made up of 13 amino acids. The V gene's germline CDR1 is MNHEY and CDR2 SVGAGI. This chain's CDR3 is CASSRGSSYEQYF. DNA for the CDR3: TGTGCCAGCAGCCGGGGCAGCTCCTACGAGCAGTACTTC.

The genes are TRBV6-6 and TRBJ2-3; TRBD2 matches 8 bases. Trimming at V came to 0 bases and at J to 4 bases, leaving 6 bases not matched to a gene. Germline loops: CDR1 MNHNY, CDR2 SVGAGI (reference sequence). The CDR3 spans 16 residues. Written as DNA, the CDR3 is TGTGCCAGCAGTTACTCTTTTAGCGGGGCATCAGATACGCAGTATTTT. Translated: CASSYSFSGASDTQYF.

This rearrangement joins TRBV29-1 to TRBJ1-2; TRBD1 aligns across 9 bases. The CDR3 has 15 amino acids. With V trimmed by 5 bases and J by 8 bases, 15 bases remained unmatched. Germline CDR1 is SQVTM and CDR2 is ANQGSEA. The CDR3 DNA reads as TGCAGCGTTCTCCGGGACAGGGCTTTATTGAAGGGCTACACCTTC. Translated, it gives CSVLRDRALLKGYTF.